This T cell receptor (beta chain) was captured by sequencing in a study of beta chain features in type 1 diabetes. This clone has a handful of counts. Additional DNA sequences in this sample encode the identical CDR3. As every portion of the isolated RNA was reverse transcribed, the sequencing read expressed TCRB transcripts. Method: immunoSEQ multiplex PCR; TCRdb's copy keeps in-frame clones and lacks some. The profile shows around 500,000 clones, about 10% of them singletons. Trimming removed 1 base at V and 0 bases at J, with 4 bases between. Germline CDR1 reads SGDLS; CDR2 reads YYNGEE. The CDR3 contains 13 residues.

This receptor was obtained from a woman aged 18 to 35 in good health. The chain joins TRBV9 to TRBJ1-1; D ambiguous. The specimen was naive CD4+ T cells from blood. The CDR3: CASSVSVNTEAFF. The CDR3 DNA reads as TGTGCCAGCAGCGTAAGTGTGAACACTGAAGCTTTCTTT.